This TCR beta chain was recorded in a study of CD8+ T cells in alopecia areata. Study overall: Tofacitinib dosing lasted 6 to 18 months, which was then followed by 6 months off drug. Whole-study findings and limits: In lesional scalp, particularly from alopecia totalis/universalis, clonality was higher than in normal scalp.

Following extraction, RNA underwent reverse transcription to cDNA, which served as the sequencing template. Assay: immunoSEQ multiplex PCR; the TCRdb copy retains only in-frame clones and omits some. Of 130,000 to 150,000 clones listed, approximately 50% are singletons. V was clipped by 3 bases and J by 6 bases, with 16 bases between them. Germline loops: CDR1 GTSNPN, CDR2 SVGIG (reference sequence). The CDR3 is made up of 14 amino acids. Remarks on this clone: The antigen is not known.

V usage is TRBV30 and J usage is TRBJ2-3; D is undetermined. The clonotype was recovered from a human donor with alopecia areata. The sequencing used CD4+ T cells sorted from blood, collected at week 0. CDR3 region: CAWSMRGAADTQYF. CDR3 in DNA: TGTGCCTGGAGCATGCGCGGCGCGGCTGATACGCAGTATTTT.